This T cell receptor (beta chain) emerged from a study of radiotherapy plus CTLA-4 blockade in lung cancer. As for the study in general: Objective responses emerged in 18% of patients, and 25% to 40% attained disease control. General observations from the study: TCR clones from tumors expanded in blood after radiotherapy plus ipilimumab. Dynamics of early blood T cell clones, together with interferon-beta, were reportedly the best predictors of response.

This CDR3 region has 16 residues. Between the trimmed V and J ends, which lost 2 bases and 1 base, there was a span of 12 bases. Germline V lookup: CDR1 MNHEY, CDR2 SMNVEV (reference sequence). Method: immunoSEQ multiplex PCR; TCRdb's copy keeps in-frame clones and lacks some. This sample has around 71,000 clones, with roughly three quarters found just once. With ipilimumab providing CTLA-4 blockade, focal radiation was administered to patients who had chemo-refractory metastatic non-small-cell lung cancer. This clone was detected a few times. Antigen: not known. The sequence came from a human donor with non-small cell lung cancer whose response to radiotherapy plus ipilimumab could not be evaluated. Some clones in this sample may be carry-over from other donors' samples. This chain links TRBV27 with TRBJ1-5; D not certain. Here the sequenced sample was peripheral blood, taken from a patient treated with radiotherapy plus ipilimumab. CDR3 sequence (DNA): TGTGCCAGCAGTTTAATGGGGAGGATAAGCAATCAGCCCCAGCATTTT. As protein: CASSLMGRISNQPQHF.